One TCR beta chain is described in this entry. The sample comes from a study of blood T cell repertoires in COVID-19. Germline V CDR1 and CDR2: SQVTM, ANQGSEA. The V gene end was trimmed by 0 bases and the J gene end by 0 bases; junction bases not matched to a gene: 6. This CDR3 spans 17 amino acids. Measured with immunoSEQ multiplex PCR; TCRdb has only the in-frame clones, and not every one. The profile shows 100,000 to 150,000 clones, 85% of them singletons. This clonotype was obtained from a man older than 75 with active or convalescent COVID-19. Material for sequencing was peripheral blood. This chain joins TRBV29-1 and TRBJ1-4, with 8 bases identical to TRBD1. CDR3 region: CSVEDPDRGATNEKLFF. CDR3 nucleotide sequence: TGCAGCGTTGAAGATCCCGACAGGGGCGCAACTAATGAAAAACTGTTTTTT. Complete variable domain (other parts from reference TRBV29-1 and TRBJ1-4): SAVISQKPSRDICQRGTSLTIQCQVDSQVTMMFWYRQQPGQSLTLIATANQGSEATYESGFVIDKFPISRPNLTFSTLTVSNMSPEDSSIYLCSVEDPDRGATNEKLFFGSGTQLSVL.